These 30 T cell receptor beta chains share one sample of origin, sequenced in a study of T cell repertoires in cytomegalovirus infection. No antigen has been identified for these receptors. TCRdb recomputed calls from the reads with MiXCR, one row per CDR3 protein. This table has 49,000 or so distinct CDR3 sequences, under 20% appearing once. Sequenced here: CD8+ T cells from cultured PBMCs, sampled from culture after CMV antigen stimulation. These receptors were obtained from a human donor in good health (CMV status not recorded). Some clones in this sample may be carry-over from other donors' samples.

This clonotype showed up many times. The gene calls are TRBV7-8 and TRBJ2-3, with 9 positions matching TRBD2. V dropped 4 bases and J dropped 4; count of bases not matched to a gene: 12. Germline V CDR1 and CDR2: SGHVS, FQNEAQ. This CDR3 region has 17 residues. The CDR3 DNA sequence: TGTGCCAGCAGCTCTCCGGGACTAGCAGAGTTTCCAGATACGCAGTATTTT. This gives the protein CASSSPGLAEFPDTQYF.

This clonotype was seen at least ten times. This rearrangement joins TRBV7-2 to TRBJ1-2, with D tentatively TRBD1 (6 bases). This CDR3 has 13 amino acids. V gave up 3 bases and J gave up 7 bases, with 12 bases separating them. The V gene's germline CDR1 is SGHTA and CDR2 FQGNSA. Written as DNA, the CDR3 is TGTGCCAGCAGCTTTACAGGGATGACTGGCTACACCTTC. It encodes CASSFTGMTGYTF.

The V and J genes are TRBV11-2 and TRBJ2-5; 15 nucleotides align to TRBD2. The CDR3 loop spans 18 amino acids. Trimming cost V 5 bases and J 2 bases; bases outside gene matches: 9. CDR1 and CDR2 (germline): SGHAT, FQNNGV. This chain's CDR3 is CASSPGGTSGRNQETQYF. CDR3 nucleotide sequence: TGTGCCAGCAGCCCTGGGGGGACTAGCGGGAGGAATCAAGAGACCCAGTACTTC.

This clonotype has ten or more counts. CDR3 DNA sequence: TGTGCCAGCAGCTTAGATGGACAGCCCTCCTACGAGCAGTACTTC. It specifies CASSLDGQPSYEQYF. This chain joins TRBV7-9 and TRBJ2-7; possibly TRBD1 for D (6 bases). The germline V and J ends were trimmed by 1 base and 0 bases, with 10 bases remaining between them. Germline CDR1 SEHNR, CDR2 FQNEAQ (reference sequence). This CDR3 is 15 amino acids long.

This chain uses TRBV6-2 or TRBV6-3 with TRBJ2-5; TRBD2 matches at 7 bases. The CDR3 contains 14 residues. The germline V gene has CDR1 MNHEY and CDR2 SVGEGT. V shed 2 bases, J shed 5 bases, and the junction held 5 bases outside the gene matches. The CDR3: CASSYGREYETQYF. CDR3 coding DNA: TGTGCCAGCAGTTACGGGCGGGAGTACGAGACCCAGTACTTC.

The chain employs TRBV10-3 and TRBJ2-7; D may be TRBD1 (6 bases). Trimming took off 4 bases at V and 5 bases at J, with 15 bases between the two ends. This CDR3 region has 14 residues. Germline-derived CDR1 and CDR2 are ENHRY and SYGVKD. CDR3 residues: CAISGRDTDDEQYF. The CDR3 DNA follows: TGTGCCATCAGTGGCCGGGACACCGACGACGAGCAGTACTTC.

This clonotype was recorded a few times. This chain joins TRBV4-3 and TRBJ1-2; possibly TRBD1 for D (5 bases). Germline values: CDR1 LGHNA, CDR2 YSLEER. V lost 4 bases and J 8 bases, leaving 20 bases between the germline ends. The CDR3 consists of 15 residues. The CDR3 reads CASSPSKGTQAGYTF. The CDR3 coding sequence is TGCGCCAGCAGCCCTAGTAAGGGGACTCAAGCAGGCTACACCTTC.

The rearrangement uses TRBV11-3 and TRBJ2-5, with a tentative D call TRBD2 (6 bases). This CDR3 contains 15 residues. Germline lookup yields CDR1 SGHNT and CDR2 YENEEA. Trimming took 6 bases from V and 1 from J, leaving 15 bases between them. CDR3 sequence (DNA): TGTGCCAGCAGTCACGGGCGGGATGTCCAAGAGACCCAGTACTTC. Translation: CASSHGRDVQETQYF.

Many counts were recorded for this clonotype. The chain has TRBV7-2 and TRBJ2-7, with TRBD1 identical over 10 bases. The CDR3 runs to 16 residues. With 6 bases clipped from V and 0 bases from J, the junction kept 8 bases outside the gene matches. Germline lookup yields CDR1 SGHTA and CDR2 FQGNSA. The DNA of the CDR3 is TGTGCCAGCAGTCAAAGATGGGACAGGGGCTCCTACGAGCAGTACTTC. Its translation is CASSQRWDRGSYEQYF.

This clonotype was seen many times. The genes are TRBV15 and TRBJ2-1; TRBD1 or TRBD2 may be the D gene (5 bases each). CDR3 length: 15 residues. The germline V gene has CDR1 LNHNV and CDR2 YYDKDF (reference sequence). With 1 base removed from V and 2 bases from J, the gap between germline ends came to 9 bases. As DNA, the CDR3 is TGTGCCACCAGCAGAGGCAGGGACCCCTACAATGAGCAGTTCTTC. Protein: CATSRGRDPYNEQFF.

The table lists this clonotype with a few counts. The chain has TRBV5-1 and TRBJ2-3; D is possibly TRBD1 (6 bases). Germline V gene lookup returns CDR1 SGHRS and CDR2 YFSETQ. V dropped 4 bases and J dropped 2 bases, with 11 bases sitting between them. CDR3 length equals 14 residues. The CDR3 DNA reads TGCGCCAGCAGCCGGGACATGACCACAGATACGCAGTATTTT. This translates into CASSRDMTTDTQYF.

At least ten counts were recorded for this clonotype. The rearrangement joins TRBV11-2 to TRBJ2-4, with D perhaps matching TRBD1 (7 bases). This CDR3 spans 16 amino acids. The V gene's germline CDR1 is SGHAT and CDR2 FQNNGV. The V and J ends lost 4 bases and 1 base respectively, with 14 bases between them. The CDR3 nucleotides read TGTGCCAGCAGCTCTCCGGAGGGGGCCGCCAAAAACATTCAGTACTTC. Protein sequence: CASSSPEGAAKNIQYF.

This clonotype was found a few times. This sequence joins TRBV6-5 and TRBJ2-5; TRBD2 is a possible D gene (6 bases). Trimming took off 0 bases at V and 0 bases at J, with 8 bases between the two ends. Germline V CDR1 and CDR2: MNHEY, SVGAGI. This CDR3 has 15 amino acids. The CDR3 protein is CASSYSGGNQETQYF. In DNA form, the CDR3 reads TGTGCCAGCAGTTACTCTGGGGGGAACCAAGAGACCCAGTACTTC.

This clonotype was detected ten times or more. The chain employs TRBV5-6 and TRBJ1-1; D is perhaps TRBD1 (6 bases). The germline gives CDR1 SGHDT, CDR2 YYEEEE. This CDR3 has 15 residues. The ends were cut back, 0 bases at V and 4 bases at J, with 13 bases in the middle. The CDR3 here is CASSLAGGAGTEAFF. The CDR3, as DNA: TGTGCCAGCAGCTTGGCGGGGGGGGCAGGCACTGAAGCTTTCTTT. The complete variable domain, with remaining parts taken from reference TRBV5-6 and TRBJ1-1, reads DAGVTQSPTHLIKTRGQQVTLRCSPKSGHDTVSWYQQALGQGPQFIFQYYEEEERQRGNFPDRFSGHQFPNYSSELNVNALLLGDSALYLCASSLAGGAGTEAFFGQGTRLTVV.

This chain connects TRBV7-9 to TRBJ2-3; 10 bases are shared with TRBD2. The CDR3 sequence is 16 residues long. Germline-derived CDR1 and CDR2 are SEHNR and FQNEAQ (reference sequence). The V and J ends lost 5 bases and 2 bases, in that order; junction bases with no gene match: 7. CDR3 nucleotide sequence: TGTGCCAGCAGCCCTCCAGCGGGGGGGTTCACAGATACGCAGTATTTT. Protein product: CASSPPAGGFTDTQYF. The variable domain in full, with the rest retrieved from reference TRBV7-9 and TRBJ2-3, is DTGVSQNPRHKITKRGQNVTFRCDPISEHNRLYWYRQTLGQGPEFLTYFQNEAQLEKSRLLSDRFSAERPKGSFSTLEIQRTEQGDSAMYLCASSPPAGGFTDTQYFGPGTRLTVL.

The CDR3 sequence is CASSLGWGGGARNEQFF. As DNA, the CDR3 is TGTGCCAGCAGCTTAGGCTGGGGCGGGGGGGCACGCAATGAGCAGTTCTTC. The rearrangement joins TRBV7-8 to TRBJ2-1, with 9 bases matching TRBD2. This CDR3 has 17 amino acids. V was pared by 1 base and J by 6 bases, with 10 bases of the junction left unmatched. CDR1 SGHVS and CDR2 FQNEAQ come from the germline V gene.

This clonotype was detected a few times. J is TRBJ2-3 and V is TRBV7-9, with TRBD2 identical over 11 bases. The V and J ends lost 5 bases and 1 base, in that order; junction bases with no gene match: 2. Germline lookup yields CDR1 SEHNR and CDR2 FQNEAQ (reference sequence). This CDR3 is 15 amino acids long. In DNA form, the CDR3 reads TGTGCCAGCAGCAAACTAGCGGGAGGCACAGATACGCAGTATTTT. This encodes CASSKLAGGTDTQYF.

In its sample, this clonotype was seen many times. The V and J genes are TRBV7-2 and TRBJ2-4, with TRBD1 matching 7 bases. Germline-derived CDR1 and CDR2 are SGHTA and FQGNSA. CDR3 size: 18 residues. V was clipped by 2 bases and J by 0 bases; unmatched bases: 10. The CDR3 DNA is TGTGCCAGCAGCTTAAACAGGGGAATTGGCCTAGCCAAAAACATTCAGTACTTC. Its translation: CASSLNRGIGLAKNIQYF.

The chain carries TRBV6-2 or TRBV6-3 and TRBJ2-7; perhaps TRBD2 as D (5 bases). Trimming stripped 5 bases from V and 0 bases from J, with 17 bases between. The CDR3 consists of 16 residues. Germline CDR1 reads MNHEY; CDR2 reads SVGEGT. The CDR3 DNA sequence: TGTGCCAGCAGTCCCAATCGTGGGAGAGGCTCCTACGAGCAGTACTTC. Protein: CASSPNRGRGSYEQYF.

The genes are TRBV9 and TRBJ2-7; tentative D call: TRBD1 (5 bases). With 0 bases removed from V and 1 base from J, the gap between germline ends came to 11 bases. The CDR3 is made up of 15 amino acids. Looked up from germline, CDR1 is SGDLS and CDR2 is YYNGEE. The CDR3 DNA reads TGTGCCAGCAGCGTAGATTCGGACATATCCTACGAGCAGTACTTC. Its protein product is CASSVDSDISYEQYF.

The J gene is TRBJ2-3, the V gene TRBV9, with 8 bases fitting TRBD2. Germline V lookup: CDR1 SGDLS, CDR2 YYNGEE. The V and J ends lost 5 bases and 10 bases, in that order; junction bases with no gene match: 21. The CDR3 has 17 residues. This CDR3 is CASSQTGTSNGELAQYF. CDR3 sequence (DNA): TGTGCCAGCAGTCAGACCGGGACTAGTAACGGCGAGTTAGCGCAGTATTTT.

This clonotype was detected many times. The chain joins TRBV7-8 to TRBJ1-5; D is unclear. The germline V gene encodes CDR1 SGHVS and CDR2 FQNEAQ. This CDR3 is built from 15 residues. Trimming shortened V by 2 bases and J by 2 bases, and 10 bases separated the two germline ends. The CDR3 bases are TGTGCCAGCAGCTTATCTGGGCAGGGCAATCAGCCCCAGCATTTT. This gives the protein CASSLSGQGNQPQHF.

This clonotype was found a few times. The chain recombines TRBV19 with TRBJ2-3; no clear D. The V gene lost 1 base and the J gene lost 3 bases, with 8 bases spanning the gap. Germline CDR1 reads LNHDA; CDR2 reads SQIVND (reference sequence). The CDR3 is 14 amino acids. The CDR3 nucleotides are TGTGCCAGTAGTATAGTTCACCTTACAGATACGCAGTATTTT. It specifies CASSIVHLTDTQYF.

This clonotype was counted a few times. This chain links TRBV6-6 with TRBJ2-7, with 8 nucleotides matching TRBD2. Looked up from germline, CDR1 is MNHNY and CDR2 is SVGAGI (reference sequence). V lost 6 bases to trimming and J lost 3 bases; unmatched junction nucleotides: 4. The CDR3 consists of 13 residues. The CDR3 coding sequence is TGTGCCAGCAGCAACGGGGGGGACTACGAGCAGTACTTC. Translation: CASSNGGDYEQYF.

This clonotype was seen many times. The J gene is TRBJ1-5, the V gene TRBV28; 7 bases are shared with TRBD1. Germline assignment: CDR1 MDHEN and CDR2 SYDVKM. The CDR3 contains 19 residues. After removal of 4 bases from V and 0 bases from J, the junction contained 15 bases not matched to a gene. CDR3 sequence: CASSCQGGNSLYSNQPQHF. The CDR3 region has the DNA TGTGCCAGCAGTTGCCAAGGGGGCAACTCCCTCTATAGCAATCAGCCCCAGCATTTT. The full variable domain, rest sourced from reference TRBV28 and TRBJ1-5, is DVKVTQSSRYLVKRTGEKVFLECVQDMDHENMFWYRQDPGLGLRLIYFSYDVKMKEKGDIPEGYSVSREKKERFSLILESASTNQTSMYLCASSCQGGNSLYSNQPQHFGDGTRLSIL.

Ten or more counts support this clonotype. J is TRBJ1-1 and V is TRBV11-1, with D uncertain. Germline lookup yields CDR1 SGHAT and CDR2 FQDESV (reference sequence). This CDR3 comprises 14 residues. Trimming pared 7 bases from V and 1 base from J, leaving 13 bases between. DNA for the CDR3: TGTGCCAGCACCCCATGGGGAGGGAACACTGAAGCTTTCTTT. It specifies CASTPWGGNTEAFF.

V gene TRBV7-2 combines with J gene TRBJ1-4; D gene ambiguous. CDR3 length equals 12 residues. Germline V gives CDR1 SGHTA, CDR2 FQGNSA. With 5 bases removed from V and 7 bases from J, the gap between germline ends came to 8 bases. In nucleotides, the CDR3 is TGTGCCAGCAGCCGGGCCTCTGAAAAACTGTTTTTT. Protein sequence: CASSRASEKLFF.

This clonotype was observed a handful of times. The V gene is TRBV19, the J gene TRBJ1-5; TRBD1 is a possible D gene (5 bases). The CDR3 spans 16 residues. The germline gives CDR1 LNHDA, CDR2 SQIVND (reference sequence). Trimming removed 5 bases from V and 1 base from J, with 15 bases in between. The CDR3: CASSARWGKSNQPQHF. CDR3 nucleotides: TGTGCCAGTAGTGCAAGGTGGGGGAAGAGCAATCAGCCCCAGCATTTT.

Regarding this clonotype: A much larger clone differs from this one at a single base, so this may be a read error. The chain combines TRBV7-2 with TRBJ1-1; D is possibly TRBD1 (5 bases). Per the germline V gene, CDR1 is SGHTA and CDR2 is FQGNSA. The CDR3 spans 13 residues. V lost 7 bases and J 4 bases, leaving 13 bases between the germline ends. The CDR3 DNA sequence: TGTGCCAGCAACTTGGGGGGTTTCACTGAAGCTTTCTTT. It specifies CASNLGGFTEAFF. Complete variable domain (other parts from reference TRBV7-2 and TRBJ1-1): GAGVSQSPSNKVTEKGKDVELRCDPISGHTALYWYRQSLGQGLEFLIYFQGNSAPDKSGLPSDRFSAERTGGSVSTLTIQRTQQEDSAVYLCASNLGGFTEAFFGQGTRLTVV.

This clonotype was seen a few times. The chain employs TRBV19 and TRBJ1-2; D may be TRBD1 (5 bases). CDR1 and CDR2 from the germline V gene are LNHDA and SQIVND (reference sequence). Trimming left V 9 bases short and J 4 bases short, with 18 bases between. This CDR3 region has 14 residues. The chain's CDR3 is CASSPGGPTYGYTF. CDR3 sequence (DNA): TGTGCCAGCTCCCCCGGGGGACCCACCTATGGCTACACCTTC. Full variable domain (rest looked up from reference TRBV19 and TRBJ1-2): DGGITQSPKYLFRKEGQNVTLSCEQNLNHDAMYWYRQDPGQGLRLIYYSQIVNDFQKGDIAEGYSVSREKKESFPLTVTSAQKNPTAFYLCASSPGGPTYGYTFGSGTRLTVV.